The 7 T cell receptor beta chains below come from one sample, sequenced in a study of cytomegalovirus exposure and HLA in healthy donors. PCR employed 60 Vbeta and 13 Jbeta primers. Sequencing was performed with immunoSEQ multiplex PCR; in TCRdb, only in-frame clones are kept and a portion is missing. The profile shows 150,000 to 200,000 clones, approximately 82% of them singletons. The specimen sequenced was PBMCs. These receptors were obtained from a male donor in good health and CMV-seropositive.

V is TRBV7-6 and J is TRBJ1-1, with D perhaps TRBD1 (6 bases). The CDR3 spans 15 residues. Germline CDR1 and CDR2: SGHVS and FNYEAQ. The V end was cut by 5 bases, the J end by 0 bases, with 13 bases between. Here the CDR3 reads CASSAPQGLNTEAFF. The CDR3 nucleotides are TGTGCCAGCAGCGCGCCCCAGGGGCTGAACACTGAAGCTTTCTTT.

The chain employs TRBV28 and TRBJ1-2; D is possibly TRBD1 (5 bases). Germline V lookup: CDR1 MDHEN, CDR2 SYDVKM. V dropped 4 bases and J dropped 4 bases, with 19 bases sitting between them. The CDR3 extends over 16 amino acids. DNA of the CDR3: TGTGCCAGCAGTTCATGGGGCCCGGGGGGAATCTATGGCTACACCTTC. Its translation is CASSSWGPGGIYGYTF.

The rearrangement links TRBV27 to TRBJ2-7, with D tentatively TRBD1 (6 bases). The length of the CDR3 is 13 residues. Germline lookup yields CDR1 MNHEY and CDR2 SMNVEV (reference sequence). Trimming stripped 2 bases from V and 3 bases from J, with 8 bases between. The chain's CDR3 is CASSLHRDYEQYF. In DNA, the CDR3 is TGTGCCAGCAGTTTACACAGGGACTACGAGCAGTACTTC.

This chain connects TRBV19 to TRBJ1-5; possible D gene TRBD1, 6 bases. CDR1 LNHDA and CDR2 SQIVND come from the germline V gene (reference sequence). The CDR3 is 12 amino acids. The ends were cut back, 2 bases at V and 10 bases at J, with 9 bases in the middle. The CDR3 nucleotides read TGTGCCAGTAGTATAACGACAGGTCCCCAGCATTTT. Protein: CASSITTGPQHF.

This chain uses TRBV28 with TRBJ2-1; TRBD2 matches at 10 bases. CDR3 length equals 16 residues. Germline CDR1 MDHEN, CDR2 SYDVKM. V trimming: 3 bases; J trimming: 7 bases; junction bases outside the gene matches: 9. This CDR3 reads CASSFAAASGRNEQFF. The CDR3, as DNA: TGTGCCAGCAGTTTTGCTGCGGCTAGCGGGAGAAATGAGCAGTTCTTC.

CDR3 sequence reads: CASSPSGASGYNEQFF. The DNA for the CDR3 is TGTGCCAGCAGCCCGAGCGGGGCTAGCGGATACAATGAGCAGTTCTTC. The chain combines TRBV11-2 with TRBJ2-1; 7 positions match TRBD2. The CDR3 loop spans 16 amino acids. Losses at the gene ends were 5 bases for V and 4 bases for J; bases not matched to a gene: 11. The germline CDR1 and CDR2 sequences are SGHAT and FQNNGV.

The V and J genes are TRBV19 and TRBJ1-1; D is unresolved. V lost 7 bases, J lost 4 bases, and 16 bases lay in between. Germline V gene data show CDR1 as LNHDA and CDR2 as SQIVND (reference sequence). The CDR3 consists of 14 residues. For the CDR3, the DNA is TGTGCCAGTAACTCTAATGGGCGTCTCACTGAAGCTTTCTTT. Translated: CASNSNGRLTEAFF. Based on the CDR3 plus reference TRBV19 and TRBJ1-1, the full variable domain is DGGITQSPKYLFRKEGQNVTLSCEQNLNHDAMYWYRQDPGQGLRLIYYSQIVNDFQKGDIAEGYSVSREKKESFPLTVTSAQKNPTAFYLCASNSNGRLTEAFFGQGTRLTVV.